Below are 28 T cell receptor beta chains sequenced from a single sample in a study of shared clonotypes between healthy human individuals. Measured with immunoSEQ multiplex PCR; TCRdb has only the in-frame clones, and not every one. The sample yields 2 million to 3 million clones, approximately 93% seen once. Sequencing was done on a sample of naive CD4+ T cells from PBMCs. Sample subset: CD45RA+ positively selected. The receptors come from a man aged 18 to 35 in good health. Some clones in this sample may be carry-over from other donors' samples.

The V call is TRBV6-5, the J call TRBJ1-2; D gene ambiguous. This CDR3 comprises 15 residues. V was shortened by 2 bases and J by 2 bases, with 12 bases between the two germline ends. Germline-derived CDR1 and CDR2 are MNHEY and SVGAGI. CDR3 loop: CASSYDITANYGYTF. In DNA form, the CDR3 reads TGTGCCAGCAGTTACGACATTACGGCCAACTATGGCTACACCTTC.

The J gene is TRBJ1-5, the V gene TRBV27; D perhaps matches TRBD1 (6 bases). Trimming stripped 6 bases from V and 9 bases from J, with 15 bases between. CDR3 size: 13 residues. Per the germline V gene, CDR1 is MNHEY and CDR2 is SMNVEV (reference sequence). The CDR3 region is CASRSPQGRPQHF. The CDR3 region has the DNA TGTGCCAGCAGATCCCCACAGGGCCGGCCCCAGCATTTT.

The chain joins TRBV7-2 to TRBJ1-1; weak D call: TRBD1 (5 bases). The CDR3 sequence is 15 residues long. The V gene's germline CDR1 is SGHTA and CDR2 FQGNSA. Trimming took off 2 bases at V and 0 bases at J, with 10 bases between the two ends. For the CDR3, the DNA is TGTGCCAGCAGCTTACAGGGACGGCTGAACACTGAAGCTTTCTTT. This gives the protein CASSLQGRLNTEAFF.

The chain recombines TRBV7-8 with TRBJ1-2; D not resolved. Trimming removed 1 base from V and 8 bases from J, with 8 bases in between. This CDR3 has 12 amino acids. Germline V gives CDR1 SGHVS, CDR2 FQNEAQ. The CDR3 loop is CASSLGPVGYTF. The CDR3, as DNA: TGTGCCAGCAGCTTAGGCCCCGTAGGCTACACCTTC.

V gene TRBV6-1 combines with J gene TRBJ2-2; D is uncertain. The CDR3 totals 14 residues. V was shortened by 7 bases and J by 4 bases, with 13 bases between the two germline ends. Germline values: CDR1 MNHNS, CDR2 SASEGT. CDR3 DNA: TGTGCCAGCACCGGAGAGAAGGGCACCGGGGAGCTGTTTTTT. Translation gives CASTGEKGTGELFF.

The rearrangement links TRBV6-6 to TRBJ1-1; unclear D gene. The CDR3 contains 12 residues. Germline V lookup: CDR1 MNHNY, CDR2 SVGAGI (reference sequence). Between the trimmed V and J ends, which lost 6 bases and 9 bases, there was a span of 14 bases. In DNA, the CDR3 is TGTGCCAGCAGCTATATCGAGGGTAAAGCTTTCTTT. It specifies CASSYIEGKAFF.

As for this clone: The sample carries other DNA sequences with the same CDR3. This chain links TRBV5-1 with TRBJ2-2; TRBD2 aligns across 7 bases. CDR3 size: 14 residues. V gave up 5 bases and J gave up 0 bases; unmatched junction bases: 1. Germline V gene lookup returns CDR1 SGHRS and CDR2 YFSETQ. The CDR3, as DNA: TGCGCCAGCAGTCTAGCGGCGAACACCGGGGAGCTGTTTTTT. Its protein is CASSLAANTGELFF.

This chain uses TRBV11-1 with TRBJ2-1; no definite D call. The CDR3 is made up of 13 amino acids. Germline values: CDR1 SGHAT, CDR2 FQDESV (reference sequence). With 5 bases removed from V and 8 bases from J, the gap between germline ends came to 13 bases. The chain's CDR3 is CASSPKAVDEQFF. CDR3 nucleotide sequence: TGTGCCAGCAGCCCGAAAGCTGTCGATGAGCAGTTCTTC.

V gene TRBV28 combines with J gene TRBJ1-1; D is possibly TRBD1 (6 bases). The CDR3 has 15 residues. Germline CDR1 reads MDHEN; CDR2 reads SYDVKM. The ends were cut back, 5 bases at V and 3 bases at J, with 16 bases in the middle. The CDR3 nucleotides are TGTGCCAGCAGTCCAAGCGGGGGGCTGGACACTGAAGCTTTCTTT. Translating gives CASSPSGGLDTEAFF. The variable domain in full, completed from reference TRBV28 and TRBJ1-1, reads DVKVTQSSRYLVKRTGEKVFLECVQDMDHENMFWYRQDPGLGLRLIYFSYDVKMKEKGDIPEGYSVSREKKERFSLILESASTNQTSMYLCASSPSGGLDTEAFFGQGTRLTVV.

A word on this clone: This sample also contains other DNA sequences that code for the same CDR3. The CDR3 loop is CASSLLAGSYEQYF. The CDR3 nucleotides are TGTGCCAGCAGTTTACTAGCGGGGTCCTACGAGCAGTACTTC. The V gene is TRBV28, the J gene TRBJ2-7, with TRBD2 matching 9 bases. Germline values: CDR1 MDHEN, CDR2 SYDVKM. The V and J ends lost 2 bases and 1 base, in that order; junction bases with no gene match: 0. This CDR3 comprises 14 residues.

This chain links TRBV19 with TRBJ1-3; 12 positions agree with TRBD1. V was pared by 5 bases and J by 4 bases, with 12 bases of the junction left unmatched. The CDR3 has 18 amino acids. Per the germline V gene, CDR1 is LNHDA and CDR2 is SQIVND (reference sequence). CDR3 sequence: CASSPLGTGGFGGNTIYF. The CDR3 nucleotides read TGTGCCAGTAGTCCCCTGGGGACAGGGGGCTTCGGGGGAAACACCATATATTTT.

This sequence joins TRBV29-1 and TRBJ2-3; D may be TRBD1 (6 bases). This CDR3 is built from 13 residues. Germline V gene data show CDR1 as SQVTM and CDR2 as ANQGSEA. V lost 4 bases and J lost 3, with 11 bases in between. The CDR3 coding sequence is TGCAGCGTTGGGGGGCTGGGTACAGATACGCAGTATTTT. The encoded protein is CSVGGLGTDTQYF.

The chain uses TRBV6-5 and TRBJ2-5, with 8 bases aligning to TRBD1. The CDR3 is 14 amino acids. With 7 bases clipped from V and 5 bases from J, the junction kept 9 bases outside the gene matches. CDR1 is MNHEY, CDR2 SVGAGI, per germline. The CDR3 bases are TGTGCCAGCACTCCTACAGGGGGTGTTGAGACCCAGTACTTC. Its translation is CASTPTGGVETQYF.

J is TRBJ2-7 and V is TRBV5-4; 11 bases are a match to TRBD1. Germline CDR1 is SGHNT and CDR2 is YYREEE (reference sequence). V was clipped by 4 bases and J by 3 bases; unmatched bases: 3. The CDR3 has 14 residues. The CDR3 nucleotides read TGTGCCAGCAGCATGGGACAGGGGGGCTACGAGCAGTACTTC. Its translation: CASSMGQGGYEQYF.

This rearrangement joins TRBV30 to TRBJ1-3; D unresolved. Germline V gives CDR1 GTSNPN, CDR2 SVGIG (reference sequence). V was shortened by 4 bases and J by 2 bases, with 18 bases between the two germline ends. This CDR3 has 16 amino acids. In DNA, the CDR3 is TGTGCCTGGATGGCCTCACTGTCAGTACCTGGAAACACCATATATTTT. It translates to CAWMASLSVPGNTIYF.

The genes are TRBV27 and TRBJ1-1, with 7 bases fitting TRBD1. Germline V gene data show CDR1 as MNHEY and CDR2 as SMNVEV (reference sequence). The CDR3 loop spans 15 amino acids. V lost 2 bases, J lost 1 base, and 4 bases stayed unmatched. The CDR3 coding sequence is TGTGCCAGCAGTTTAGAGGGACAGCAGAACACTGAAGCTTTCTTT. It translates to CASSLEGQQNTEAFF.

J is TRBJ1-3 and V is TRBV4-2, with D possibly matching TRBD1 (5 bases). V lost 4 bases and J 0 bases, leaving 16 bases between the germline ends. CDR3 size: 17 residues. Germline CDR1 is LGHNA and CDR2 is YNFKEQ. CDR3 in DNA: TGTGCCAGCAGCCTGGAGAGCCGGGGGAACTCTGGAAACACCATATATTTT. Amino acids: CASSLESRGNSGNTIYF.

The gene calls are TRBV30 and TRBJ2-1, with 11 bases fitting TRBD2. CDR3 length equals 15 residues. V gave up 5 bases and J gave up 7 bases; unmatched junction bases: 10. Looked up from germline, CDR1 is GTSNPN and CDR2 is SVGIG (reference sequence). In DNA, the CDR3 is TGTGCCTGGGACCGTGGACTAGCGGGTACGAATGAGCAGTTCTTC. Translated: CAWDRGLAGTNEQFF.

Remarks on this clone: Other nucleotide sequences in the sample specify the same CDR3. The V call is TRBV6-6, the J call TRBJ1-5, with D uncertain. V dropped 2 bases and J dropped 2 bases, with 4 bases sitting between them. The CDR3 is 13 amino acids. CDR1 MNHNY and CDR2 SVGAGI come from the germline V gene (reference sequence). The CDR3 nucleotides read TGTGCCAGCAGTTACGACGGCAATCAGCCCCAGCATTTT. Protein sequence: CASSYDGNQPQHF.

J is TRBJ2-7 and V is TRBV28; D may be TRBD1 (5 bases). The CDR3 totals 13 residues. Per germline, CDR1 MDHEN and CDR2 SYDVKM. The ends were cut back, 8 bases at V and 3 bases at J, with 14 bases in the middle. CDR3 sequence (DNA): TGTGCCAGCCAATCCCTAGGGGACTACGAGCAGTACTTC. Residues: CASQSLGDYEQYF.

V gene TRBV5-1 combines with J gene TRBJ1-1, with 8 bases aligning to TRBD1. V was clipped by 4 bases and J by 11 bases; unmatched bases: 7. CDR1 and CDR2 (germline): SGHRS, YFSETQ. This CDR3 spans 12 amino acids. The CDR3 here is CASSPEDRDAFF. The CDR3 nucleotides are TGCGCCAGCAGCCCGGAGGACAGGGACGCTTTCTTT.

This clone has a single count. The V call is TRBV6-6, the J call TRBJ1-2; D perhaps matches TRBD1 (5 bases). V lost 6 bases, J lost 3 bases, and 14 bases lay in between. The CDR3 has 14 residues. Per germline, CDR1 MNHNY and CDR2 SVGAGI (reference sequence). The CDR3 here is CASRTVQGDYGYTF. The CDR3 DNA reads as TGTGCCAGCAGAACAGTCCAGGGCGACTATGGCTACACCTTC.

The gene calls are TRBV27 and TRBJ2-3, with TRBD2 identical over 10 bases. V shed 6 bases and J 2 bases; nucleotides not matched to a gene: 8. CDR1 and CDR2 (germline): MNHEY, SMNVEV (reference sequence). The CDR3 runs to 16 residues. The CDR3 region has the DNA TGTGCCAGCAGAGATAGCGGGAGGCGAATCACAGATACGCAGTATTTT. It translates to CASRDSGRRITDTQYF.

This clone was found once. The V call is TRBV15, the J call TRBJ2-1; D gene uncertain. Trimming stripped 0 bases from V and 8 bases from J, with 14 bases between. The CDR3 covers 15 residues. Germline values: CDR1 LNHNV, CDR2 YYDKDF (reference sequence). The CDR3 sequence is CATSRDLNQAYEQFF. The CDR3 DNA reads as TGTGCCACCAGCAGAGATTTGAATCAAGCCTATGAGCAGTTCTTC.

For this clone: This CDR3 is also generated by other DNA sequences in the sample. The V and J genes are TRBV28 and TRBJ1-1; 8 nucleotides agree with TRBD1. The V gene's germline CDR1 is MDHEN and CDR2 SYDVKM. The V and J ends lost 5 bases and 5 bases, in that order; junction bases with no gene match: 4. This CDR3 contains 13 residues. CDR3 in amino acids: CASSGTGPTEAFF. In DNA form, the CDR3 reads TGTGCCAGCAGTGGGACAGGACCAACTGAAGCTTTCTTT.

The chain links TRBV5-4 to TRBJ2-5; TRBD1 aligns across 7 bases. This CDR3 contains 15 residues. V shed 4 bases and J 5 bases; nucleotides not matched to a gene: 11. Germline V gene lookup returns CDR1 SGHNT and CDR2 YYREEE (reference sequence). CDR3 region: CASSGNTGAWETQYF. The CDR3, as DNA: TGTGCCAGCAGCGGAAATACAGGGGCCTGGGAGACCCAGTACTTC.

The V call is TRBV30, the J call TRBJ2-7, with 9 positions matching TRBD1. CDR1 is GTSNPN, CDR2 SVGIG, per germline (reference sequence). The CDR3 totals 14 residues. The ends lost 4 bases at V and 10 bases at J; junction bases unmatched: 14. CDR3 DNA sequence: TGTGCCTGGATACCGGGACAGGGTTGGGGTGATCAGTACTTC. This codes for CAWIPGQGWGDQYF.

The V call is TRBV28, the J call TRBJ2-3; D is ambiguous. CDR1 and CDR2 (germline): MDHEN, SYDVKM. Trimming left V 4 bases short and J 1 base short, with 12 bases between. This CDR3 is built from 15 residues. The CDR3 protein is CASSSGVRGTDTQYF. The CDR3 DNA sequence: TGTGCCAGCAGTTCGGGTGTTAGGGGCACAGATACGCAGTATTTT.